Below, 2 T cell receptor beta chains from the same sample are listed, as sequenced in a study of CD8+ T cells in alopecia areata. In each case, RNA was isolated and then reverse transcribed into cDNA as the sequencing template. The data were produced by immunoSEQ multiplex PCR, yet TCRdb's version contains in-frame clones alone and is incomplete. This table has 150,000 or so clones, roughly 50% appearing once. This specimen consisted of CD8+ T cells sorted from blood, obtained at week 0. These receptors were collected from a human donor with alopecia areata.

This chain joins TRBV6-1 and TRBJ1-1; D not certain. Germline V gene sequence: CDR1 MNHNS, CDR2 SASEGT. V was clipped by 2 bases and J by 0 bases, with 10 bases between them. The CDR3 has 15 amino acids. The CDR3 here is CASSEYPSLNTEAFF. The CDR3 region has the DNA TGTGCCAGCAGTGAATACCCGTCCCTGAACACTGAAGCTTTCTTT.

In this sample, this clone turned up a few times. CDR3 nucleotides: TGCGCCAGCACTAGGGGGGGAGACACAGATACGCAGTATTTT. Encoded protein: CASTRGGDTDTQYF. This chain joins TRBV10-2 and TRBJ2-3, with D possibly being TRBD2 (7 bases). CDR3 length: 14 amino acids. Trimming pared 7 bases from V and 2 bases from J, leaving 13 bases between. CDR1 and CDR2 (germline): WSHSY, SAAADI.